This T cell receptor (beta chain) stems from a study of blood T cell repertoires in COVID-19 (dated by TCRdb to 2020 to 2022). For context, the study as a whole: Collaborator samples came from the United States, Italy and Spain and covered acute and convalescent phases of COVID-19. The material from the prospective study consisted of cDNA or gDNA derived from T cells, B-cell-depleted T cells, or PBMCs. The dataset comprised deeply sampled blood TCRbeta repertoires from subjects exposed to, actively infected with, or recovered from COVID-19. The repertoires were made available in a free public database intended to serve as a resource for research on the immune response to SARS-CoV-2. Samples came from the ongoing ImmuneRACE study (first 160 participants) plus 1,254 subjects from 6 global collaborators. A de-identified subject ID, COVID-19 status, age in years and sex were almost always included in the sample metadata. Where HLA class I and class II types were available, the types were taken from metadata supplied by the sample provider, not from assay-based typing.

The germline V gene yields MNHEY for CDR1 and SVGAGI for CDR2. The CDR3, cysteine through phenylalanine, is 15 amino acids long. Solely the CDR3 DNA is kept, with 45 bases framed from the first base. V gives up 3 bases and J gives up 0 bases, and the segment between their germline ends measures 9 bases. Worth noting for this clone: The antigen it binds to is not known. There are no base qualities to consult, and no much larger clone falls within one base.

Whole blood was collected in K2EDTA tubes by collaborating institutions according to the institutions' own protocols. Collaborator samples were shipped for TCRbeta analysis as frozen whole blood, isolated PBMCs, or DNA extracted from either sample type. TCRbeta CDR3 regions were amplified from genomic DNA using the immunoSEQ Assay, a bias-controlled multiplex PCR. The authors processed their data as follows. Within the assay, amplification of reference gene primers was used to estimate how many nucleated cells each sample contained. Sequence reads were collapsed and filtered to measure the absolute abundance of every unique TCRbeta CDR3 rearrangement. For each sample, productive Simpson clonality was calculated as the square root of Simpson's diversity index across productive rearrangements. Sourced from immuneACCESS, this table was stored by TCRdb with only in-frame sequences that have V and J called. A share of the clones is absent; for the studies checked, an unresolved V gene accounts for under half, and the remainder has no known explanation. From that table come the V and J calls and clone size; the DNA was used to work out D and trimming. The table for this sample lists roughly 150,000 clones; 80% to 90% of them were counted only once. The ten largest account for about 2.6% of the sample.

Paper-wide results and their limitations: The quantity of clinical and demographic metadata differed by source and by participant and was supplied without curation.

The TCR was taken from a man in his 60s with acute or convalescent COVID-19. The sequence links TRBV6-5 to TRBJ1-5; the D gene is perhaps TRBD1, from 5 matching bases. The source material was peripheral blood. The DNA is TGTGCCAGCAGTTATTCAGGGTATAGCAATCAGCCCCAGCATTTT. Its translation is CASSYSGYSNQPQHF.